These 10 T cell receptor beta chains were all obtained from the same sample, sequenced in a study of shared clonotypes between healthy human individuals. Assay used: immunoSEQ multiplex PCR; TCRdb lists only in-frame clones, some missing. This repertoire shows about 2.3 million clones, 80% to 95% found once; its top ten account for 0.37%. The sequencing sample was made of naive CD4+ T cells from PBMCs. The subset denotes: CD45RA+ positively selected. Receptors were obtained from a man between 18 and 35 years old in good health. Some clones in this sample may be carry-over from other donors' samples.

This clone occurred once. For the CDR3, the DNA is TGTGCCAGCAGCGCAAACTCTTTCGGAAACACCATATATTTT. Its translation: CASSANSFGNTIYF. This sequence joins TRBV27 and TRBJ1-3; no reliable D call. CDR3 length: 14 residues. CDR1 is MNHEY, CDR2 SMNVEV, per germline (reference sequence). V lost 6 bases and J 4 bases, leaving 13 bases between the germline ends.

The gene calls are TRBV6-6 and TRBJ1-1; possible D gene TRBD1, 6 bases. Trimming cost V 2 bases and J 3 bases, with 10 bases left between them. CDR3 length: 14 amino acids. Looked up from germline, CDR1 is MNHNY and CDR2 is SVGAGI (reference sequence). CDR3 nucleotides: TGTGCCAGCAGTTACCGGGCAGGGGACACTGAAGCTTTCTTT. The encoded protein is CASSYRAGDTEAFF.

The CDR3 nucleotides are TGTGCCATCGGGCGGCAGGGGGCTGCTGGAAACACCATATATTTT. Its protein product is CAIGRQGAAGNTIYF. The rearrangement links TRBV10-3 to TRBJ1-3; 8 bases line up with TRBD1. V lost 8 bases, J lost 2 bases, and 8 bases stayed unmatched. The germline CDR1 and CDR2 sequences are ENHRY and SYGVKD. The CDR3 length is 15 residues.

DNA for the CDR3: TGTGCCAGCAGCTTGGCACAGCGGGAGGGTCGGTTGAATGAGCAGTTCTTC. Translated: CASSLAQREGRLNEQFF. V and J are TRBV5-6 and TRBJ2-1; 10 nucleotides align to TRBD2. The V gene end was trimmed by 0 bases and the J gene end by 7 bases; junction bases not matched to a gene: 10. From germline, CDR1 is SGHDT and CDR2 YYEEEE. This CDR3 spans 17 amino acids.

This clone is a singleton in its sample. The sample carries other DNA sequences with the same CDR3. This chain joins TRBV7-2 and TRBJ2-7; 10 bases are a match to TRBD2. The V segment lost 5 bases and the J segment 1 base; nucleotides outside the gene matches: 2. The CDR3 runs 14 residues. The germline gives CDR1 SGHTA, CDR2 FQGNSA. The CDR3 is CASSLSGRSYEQYF. The CDR3 coding sequence is TGTGCCAGCAGCCTTAGCGGGAGGTCCTACGAGCAGTACTTC.

The V gene is TRBV11-2, the J gene TRBJ2-1; D could derive from TRBD1 or TRBD2 (5 bases each). The germline V gene encodes CDR1 SGHAT and CDR2 FQNNGV. The germline V and J ends were trimmed by 5 bases and 5 bases, with 16 bases remaining between them. The CDR3 extends over 15 amino acids. The CDR3 reads CASSPGTRNNNEQFF. The CDR3 bases are TGTGCCAGCAGCCCCGGGACGCGCAATAACAATGAGCAGTTCTTC.

This clone was picked up a small number of times. This chain uses TRBV28 with TRBJ2-7; TRBD2 matches 7 bases. Germline assignment: CDR1 MDHEN and CDR2 SYDVKM. The CDR3 extends over 12 amino acids. CDR3 sequence: CAPLLGGRKQYF. CDR3 sequence (DNA): TGTGCGCCCCTATTGGGCGGGAGAAAGCAGTACTTC.

This chain connects TRBV9 to TRBJ2-6; 11 nucleotides align to TRBD1. This CDR3 comprises 18 residues. CDR1 and CDR2 (germline): SGDLS, YYNGEE. V shed 4 bases and J 4 bases; nucleotides not matched to a gene: 10. This chain's CDR3 is CASSSSRTGGAGANVLTF. The CDR3 DNA is TGTGCCAGCAGCTCAAGCCGGACAGGGGGCGCCGGGGCCAACGTCCTGACTTTC.

The chain links TRBV7-6 to TRBJ2-6; D is unclear. V was shortened by 4 bases and J by 0 bases, with 4 bases between the two germline ends. Germline V gene data show CDR1 as SGHVS and CDR2 as FNYEAQ. The CDR3 is made up of 14 amino acids. The CDR3 protein is CASSSYSGANVLTF. The CDR3 DNA reads TGTGCCAGCAGCTCGTACTCTGGGGCCAACGTCCTGACTTTC. Full variable domain (outside the CDR3, taken from reference TRBV7-6 and TRBJ2-6): GAGVSQSPRYKVTKRGQDVALRCDPISGHVSLYWYRQALGQGPEFLTYFNYEAQQDKSGLPNDRFSAERPEGSISTLTIQRTEQRDSAMYRCASSSYSGANVLTFGAGSRLTVL.

This clone appeared once. This sequence joins TRBV27 and TRBJ1-5; D uncertain. The V and J ends lost 9 bases and 0 bases respectively, with 15 bases between them. CDR3 length equals 15 residues. The germline CDR1 and CDR2 sequences are MNHEY and SMNVEV (reference sequence). The CDR3 DNA follows: TGTGCCAGTTCGTTCGGGATCTATAGCAATCAGCCCCAGCATTTT. It specifies CASSFGIYSNQPQHF.